This T cell receptor (beta chain) was identified during a study of cytomegalovirus exposure and HLA in healthy donors. Healthy bone marrow donors made up the cohort. Germline lookup yields CDR1 LGHNA and CDR2 YSLEER. Losses at the gene ends were 0 bases for V and 4 bases for J; bases not matched to a gene: 11. This CDR3 has 17 amino acids. To note about this clone: The antigen is unknown.

60 Vbeta and 13 Jbeta primers were used in PCR. Data came from immunoSEQ multiplex PCR; TCRdb stores just in-frame clones and leaves some out. The sample table includes approximately 110,000 clones. The study's findings and limits: The productive fraction for most TCR beta V segments was about 87% or about 30% in an earlier analysis. Using the classifier, cytomegalovirus status was reportedly diagnosed with high specificity and sensitivity. With further analysis later on, most CMV-associated TCR beta chains appeared HLA-restricted.

This receptor was identified in a man over 45 in good health and CMV-seronegative. The rearrangement uses TRBV4-3 and TRBJ2-5, with 7 bases aligning to TRBD1. Sequencing input: PBMCs. The CDR3 here is CASSQESRGLWRETQYF. CDR3 nucleotides: TGCGCCAGCAGCCAAGAGAGTAGGGGGCTTTGGCGAGAGACCCAGTACTTC.